The T cell receptor (beta chain) described here comes from a study of molecular identifiers for immune sequencing clone quantification. TCRdb re-analysed the PCR reads in MiXCR, keeping a single row per CDR3 protein. The sample carries over 550,000 distinct CDR3 sequences, less than 30% recorded once. Study-level points and caveats: Single-cell amounts of spiked Jurkat TCR RNA were reportedly detectable among 950,000 to 1,000,000 naive cells.

Naive CD8 libraries used about 18,000 to 1,100,000 sorted cells and 10%, 30% or 50% RNA. Naive CD8 T cells were sorted as CD8+CD4-CCR7+CD45RA+. As for this clonotype: Its antigen is unknown. The germline gene is not matched at one end of the junction; a read error may be the cause.

This CDR3 region has 15 residues. The germline CDR1 and CDR2 sequences are GTSNPN and SVGIG (reference sequence). J is TRBJ1-4 and V is TRBV30; D possibly corresponds to TRBD1 (5 bases). The sample consisted of naive CD8+ T cells from blood, with Jurkat cell RNA spiked in. Subset noted: FACS-sorted CD8+CD4-CCR7+CD45RA+ naive T cells. This receptor was identified in a human donor in good health. Some libraries in this study had Jurkat cell RNA spiked in. The DNA of the CDR3 is TGTGCCTGGAGCTCAGTAGACAGTTTTAATGAAAAACTGTTATTT. It codes for CAWSSVDSFNEKLLF.